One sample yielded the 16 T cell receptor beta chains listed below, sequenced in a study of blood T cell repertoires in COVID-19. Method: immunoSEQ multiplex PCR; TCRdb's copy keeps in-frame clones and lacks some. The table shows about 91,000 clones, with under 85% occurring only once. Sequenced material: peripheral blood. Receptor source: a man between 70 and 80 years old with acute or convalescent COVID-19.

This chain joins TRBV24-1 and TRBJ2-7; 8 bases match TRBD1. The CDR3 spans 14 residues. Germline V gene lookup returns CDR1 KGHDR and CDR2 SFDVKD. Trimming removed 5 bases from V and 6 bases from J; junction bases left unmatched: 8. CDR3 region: CATSARQGSTEQYF. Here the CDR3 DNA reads TGTGCCACCAGTGCCCGACAGGGGAGTACCGAGCAGTACTTC.

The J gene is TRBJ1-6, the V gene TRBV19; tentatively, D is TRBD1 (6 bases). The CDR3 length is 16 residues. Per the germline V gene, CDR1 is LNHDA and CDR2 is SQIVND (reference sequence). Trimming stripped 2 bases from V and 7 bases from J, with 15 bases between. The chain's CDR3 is CASSISRDTINSPLHF. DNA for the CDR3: TGTGCCAGTAGTATATCTCGGGACACCATAAATTCACCCCTCCACTTT.

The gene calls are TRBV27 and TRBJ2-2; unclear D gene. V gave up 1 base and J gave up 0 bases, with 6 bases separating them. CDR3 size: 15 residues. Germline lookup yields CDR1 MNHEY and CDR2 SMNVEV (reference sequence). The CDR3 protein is CASSLFPANTGELFF. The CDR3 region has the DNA TGTGCCAGCAGTTTATTCCCGGCGAACACCGGGGAGCTGTTTTTT.

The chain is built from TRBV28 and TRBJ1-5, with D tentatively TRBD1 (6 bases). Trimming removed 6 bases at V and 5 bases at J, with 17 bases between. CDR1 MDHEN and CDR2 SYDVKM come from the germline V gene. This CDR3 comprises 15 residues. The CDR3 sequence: CASRVGDTEYQPQHF. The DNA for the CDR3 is TGTGCCAGCAGGGTAGGGGACACAGAATATCAGCCCCAGCATTTT.

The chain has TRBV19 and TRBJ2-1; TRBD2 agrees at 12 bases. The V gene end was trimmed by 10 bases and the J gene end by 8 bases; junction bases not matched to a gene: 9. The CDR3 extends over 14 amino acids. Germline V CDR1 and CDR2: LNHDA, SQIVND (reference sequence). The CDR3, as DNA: TGTGCCACTAGGGCTAGCGGGAGGGCTGATGAGCAGTTCTTC. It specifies CATRASGRADEQFF.

The CDR3 sequence is CASSQDSASGSIYEQYF. In nucleotides, the CDR3 is TGTGCCAGCAGCCAAGATTCGGCTAGCGGGAGCATATACGAGCAGTACTTC. The J gene is TRBJ2-7, the V gene TRBV4-2; 10 nucleotides agree with TRBD2. Losses at the gene ends were 0 bases for V and 4 bases for J; bases not matched to a gene: 9. The CDR3 loop spans 17 amino acids. In germline, CDR1 is LGHNA, CDR2 YNFKEQ.

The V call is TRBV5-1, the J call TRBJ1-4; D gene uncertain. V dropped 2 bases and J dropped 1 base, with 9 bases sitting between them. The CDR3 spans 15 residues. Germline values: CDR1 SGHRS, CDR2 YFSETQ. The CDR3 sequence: CASSFREGTNEKLFF. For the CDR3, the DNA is TGCGCCAGCAGCTTTCGAGAGGGAACTAATGAAAAACTGTTTTTT.

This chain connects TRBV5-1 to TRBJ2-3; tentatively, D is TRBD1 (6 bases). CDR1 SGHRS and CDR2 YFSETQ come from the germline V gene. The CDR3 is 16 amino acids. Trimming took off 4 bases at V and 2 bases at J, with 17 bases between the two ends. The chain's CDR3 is CASSPWDQGNTDTQYF. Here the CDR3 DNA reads TGCGCCAGCAGCCCATGGGACCAGGGGAACACAGATACGCAGTATTTT.

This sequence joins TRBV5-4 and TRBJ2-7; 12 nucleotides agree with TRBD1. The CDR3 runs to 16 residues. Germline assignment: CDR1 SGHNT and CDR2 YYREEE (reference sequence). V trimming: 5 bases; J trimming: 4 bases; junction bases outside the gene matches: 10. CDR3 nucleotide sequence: TGTGCCAGCAGTCGCCCCGGGACAGGGGGCTCTTACGAGCAGTACTTC. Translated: CASSRPGTGGSYEQYF.

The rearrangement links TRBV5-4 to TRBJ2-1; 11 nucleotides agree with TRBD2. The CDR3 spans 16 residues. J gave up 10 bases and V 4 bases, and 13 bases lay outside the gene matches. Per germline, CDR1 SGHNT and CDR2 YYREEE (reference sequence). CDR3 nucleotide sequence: TGTGCCAGCAGCAGACCTGCGGGACTAGCGGTTCACGAGCAGTTCTTC. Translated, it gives CASSRPAGLAVHEQFF.

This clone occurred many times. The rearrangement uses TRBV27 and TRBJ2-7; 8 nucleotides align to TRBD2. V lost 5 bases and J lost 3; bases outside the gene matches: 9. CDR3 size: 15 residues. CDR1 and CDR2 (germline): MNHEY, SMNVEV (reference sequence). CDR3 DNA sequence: TGTGCCAGCAGTCCCGGCACTAGCGGTAGCTACGAGCAGTACTTC. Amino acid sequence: CASSPGTSGSYEQYF.

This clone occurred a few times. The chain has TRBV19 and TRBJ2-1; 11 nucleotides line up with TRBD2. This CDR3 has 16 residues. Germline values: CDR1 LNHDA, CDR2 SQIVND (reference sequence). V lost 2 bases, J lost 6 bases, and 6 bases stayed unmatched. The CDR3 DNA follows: TGTGCCAGTAGTATAATCACTAGCGGGAGCGTCAATGAGCAGTTCTTC. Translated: CASSIITSGSVNEQFF. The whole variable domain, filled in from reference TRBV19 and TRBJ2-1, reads DGGITQSPKYLFRKEGQNVTLSCEQNLNHDAMYWYRQDPGQGLRLIYYSQIVNDFQKGDIAEGYSVSREKKESFPLTVTSAQKNPTAFYLCASSIITSGSVNEQFFGPGTRLTVL.

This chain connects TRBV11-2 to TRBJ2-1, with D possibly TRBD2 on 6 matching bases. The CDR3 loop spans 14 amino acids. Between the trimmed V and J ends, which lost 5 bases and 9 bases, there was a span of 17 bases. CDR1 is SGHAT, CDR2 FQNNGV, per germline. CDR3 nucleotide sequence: TGTGCCAGCAGCCCTCTGGGGACTTTTCCTGAGCAGTTCTTC. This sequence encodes CASSPLGTFPEQFF. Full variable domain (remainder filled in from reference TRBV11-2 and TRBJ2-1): EAGVAQSPRYKIIEKRQSVAFWCNPISGHATLYWYQQILGQGPKLLIQFQNNGVVDDSQLPKDRFSAERLKGVDSTLKIQPAKLEDSAVYLCASSPLGTFPEQFFGPGTRLTVL.

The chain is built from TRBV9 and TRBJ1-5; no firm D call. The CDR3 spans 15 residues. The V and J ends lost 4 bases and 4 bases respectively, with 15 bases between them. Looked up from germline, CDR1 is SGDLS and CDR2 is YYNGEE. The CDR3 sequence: CASSQTGVGNQPQHF. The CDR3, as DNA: TGTGCCAGCAGCCAGACCGGGGTGGGGAATCAGCCCCAGCATTTT.

This CDR3 is CASSGLAGGFPGEQYF. CDR3 in DNA: TGTGCCAGCAGCGGACTAGCGGGAGGGTTTCCCGGGGAGCAGTACTTC. V and J are TRBV5-4 and TRBJ2-7; TRBD2 matches 15 bases. The junction had 9 bases not matched to a gene; V was cut back by 4 bases and J by 7 bases. CDR3 size: 16 residues. The germline CDR1 and CDR2 sequences are SGHNT and YYREEE (reference sequence).

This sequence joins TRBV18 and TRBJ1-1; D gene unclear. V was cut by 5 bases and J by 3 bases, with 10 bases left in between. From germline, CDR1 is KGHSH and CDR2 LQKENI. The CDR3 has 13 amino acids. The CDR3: CASSMMRDTEAFF. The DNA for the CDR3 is TGTGCCAGCTCAATGATGAGGGACACTGAAGCTTTCTTT.